Shown below are 27 T cell receptor beta chains from a single sample sequenced in a study of blood T cells in healthy people across ages. A second about 7 to 12 cycle PCR used barcoded and J-beta primers. MiXCR, run by TCRdb on the 5' RACE reads, gives a single entry per CDR3 protein. The sample lists hundreds of thousands of distinct CDR3 sequences, under 45% occurring once. Sequencing input: blood. The receptors shown here come from a man aged 60-69 years in good health.

This clonotype was seen just once. The chain uses TRBV21-1 and TRBJ2-5. TRBV21-1 is annotated as a pseudogene. This CDR3 spans 15 amino acids. CDR3 nucleotide sequence: TGTGCCAGCAGCAAAGAGTCGTGGCCACAAGAGACCCAGTACTTC. This encodes CASSKESWPQETQYF.

The rearrangement links TRBV7-2 to TRBJ1-2, with D tentatively TRBD1 (6 bases). The CDR3 loop spans 16 amino acids. V dropped 0 bases and J dropped 8 bases, with 19 bases sitting between them. Germline V CDR1 and CDR2: SGHTA, FQGNSA. The chain's CDR3 is CASSLALGTGRSGYTF. The CDR3 DNA reads as TGTGCCAGCAGCTTAGCCCTAGGAACAGGGAGGTCGGGCTACACCTTC. The full variable domain, rest sourced from reference TRBV7-2 and TRBJ1-2, is GAGVSQSPSNKVTEKGKDVELRCDPISGHTALYWYRQSLGQGLEFLIYFQGNSAPDKSGLPSDRFSAERTGGSVSTLTIQRTQQEDSAVYLCASSLALGTGRSGYTFGSGTRLTVV.

The J gene is TRBJ1-2, the V gene TRBV20-1; D is ambiguous. Germline V gene data show CDR1 as DFQATT and CDR2 as SNEGSKA (reference sequence). The V end was cut by 0 bases, the J end by 8 bases, with 13 bases between. The length of the CDR3 is 13 residues. Here the CDR3 reads CSARDPVSRGYTF. In nucleotides, the CDR3 is TGCAGTGCTAGAGATCCGGTGTCGAGGGGCTACACCTTC.

The chain employs TRBV6-2 or TRBV6-3 and TRBJ2-5; tentative D call: TRBD1 (6 bases). The CDR3 consists of 14 residues. Germline CDR1 is MNHEY and CDR2 is SVGEGT. Trimming stripped 7 bases from V and 1 base from J, with 13 bases between. The CDR3 sequence: CASKARQVQETQYF. CDR3 bases: TGTGCCAGCAAGGCGAGACAGGTCCAAGAGACCCAGTACTTC.

This clonotype was found a few times. The chain combines TRBV9 with TRBJ2-3; D is unresolved. The CDR3 covers 15 residues. With 4 bases removed from V and 0 bases from J, the gap between germline ends came to 12 bases. Per the germline V gene, CDR1 is SGDLS and CDR2 is YYNGEE. The CDR3 loop reads CASSPQLSSTDTQYF. As DNA, the CDR3 is TGTGCCAGCAGCCCTCAGCTTAGCAGCACAGATACGCAGTATTTT.

This clonotype was picked up a small number of times. V and J are TRBV5-1 and TRBJ2-3; D tentatively fits TRBD1 or TRBD2 (6 bases each). The CDR3 loop spans 14 amino acids. Germline V gives CDR1 SGHRS, CDR2 YFSETQ. Trimming cost V 6 bases and J 0 bases, with 11 bases left between them. CDR3 DNA: TGCGCCAGCACAAGGGGGGATAGCACAGATACGCAGTATTTT. Protein sequence: CASTRGDSTDTQYF.

This clonotype was observed a handful of times. The CDR3 reads CASSYSSKAPYEQYF. The CDR3 nucleotides read TGTGCCAGCAGTTACTCTAGCAAGGCCCCCTACGAGCAGTACTTC. The chain has TRBV6-2 or TRBV6-3 and TRBJ2-7; D is undetermined. The germline V gene has CDR1 MNHEY and CDR2 SVGEGT. The CDR3 sequence is 15 residues long. The germline V and J ends were trimmed by 0 bases and 2 bases, with 11 bases remaining between them.

V and J are TRBV21-1 and TRBJ1-2; the table's D call of TRBD1 was not tested on the DNA. TRBV21-1 is designated a pseudogene. The CDR3 consists of 15 residues. The CDR3 nucleotides are TGTGCCAGCAGCAAAAGGGGGCGGTCTAACTATGGCTACACCTTC. The encoded protein is CASSKRGRSNYGYTF.

The chain uses TRBV29-1 and TRBJ1-1; D remains ambiguous. Trimming left V 5 bases short and J 4 bases short, with 11 bases between. Germline-derived CDR1 and CDR2 are SQVTM and ANQGSEA. There are 12 residues in the CDR3. CDR3 loop: CSVQGSPTEAFF. CDR3 DNA sequence: TGCAGCGTTCAAGGTAGTCCCACTGAAGCTTTCTTT.

V is TRBV11-2 and J is TRBJ2-1; the match to TRBD1 covers 10 bases. CDR3 length: 15 residues. V lost 1 base and J lost 9; bases outside the gene matches: 6. Germline lookup yields CDR1 SGHAT and CDR2 FQNNGV. The CDR3 DNA follows: TGTGCCAGCAGCTTAGTCGGGACAGGGGTGAGTGAGCAGTTCTTC. Translation gives CASSLVGTGVSEQFF.

This clonotype has only a few counts. This sequence joins TRBV29-1 and TRBJ2-1, with TRBD2 matching over 8 bases. The CDR3 is made up of 17 amino acids. The V gene end was trimmed by 2 bases and the J gene end by 2 bases; junction bases not matched to a gene: 11. CDR1 and CDR2 from the germline V gene are SQVTM and ANQGSEA. CDR3 nucleotides: TGCAGCGTTGAACTGGCGGGGGGTGGCTCGGCCTACAATGAGCAGTTCTTC. Protein sequence: CSVELAGGGSAYNEQFF.

The chain recombines TRBV3-1 with TRBJ2-5; D is perhaps TRBD2 (6 bases). The V gene's germline CDR1 is LGHDT and CDR2 YNNKEL (reference sequence). This CDR3 comprises 15 residues. The V and J ends lost 5 bases and 6 bases respectively, with 19 bases between them. The CDR3, as DNA: TGTGCCAGCAGCGCCGGGACTTCACCGTGGCAGACCCAGTACTTC. Its protein product is CASSAGTSPWQTQYF.

The chain has TRBV20-1 and TRBJ2-7, with D tentatively TRBD1 (5 bases). V lost 1 base and J lost 0, with 19 bases in between. CDR1 is DFQATT and CDR2 is SNEGSKA in the germline V gene (reference sequence). This CDR3 spans 17 amino acids. In DNA, the CDR3 is TGCAGTGCTAGAGTGAGGAAAAGGCAGGGAAGCTCCTACGAGCAGTACTTC. Translated, it gives CSARVRKRQGSSYEQYF.

The chain's CDR3 is CAISREGGTEAFF. The CDR3 DNA sequence: TGTGCCATCAGCCGGGAAGGGGGTACTGAAGCTTTCTTT. The chain joins TRBV10-3 to TRBJ1-1; maybe TRBD1 (6 bases). Germline-derived CDR1 and CDR2 are ENHRY and SYGVKD. Trimming left V 6 bases short and J 5 bases short, with 13 bases between. CDR3 size: 13 residues.

Of note for this clonotype: With a much larger clone just one base away, this may be a read error. The rearrangement joins TRBV9 to TRBJ2-5; D call uncertain. The CDR3 runs 14 residues. V shed 0 bases and J shed 5 bases, with 11 bases lying between them. Germline V gene sequence: CDR1 SGDLS, CDR2 YYNGEE. The CDR3 nucleotides read TGTGCCAGCAGCGTAGAGTCCGCCAACGAGACCCAGTACTTC. It encodes CASSVESANETQYF.

The chain has TRBV2 and TRBJ2-5; the D is unclear. Looked up from germline, CDR1 is SNHLY and CDR2 is FYNNEI. There are 14 residues in the CDR3. V was cut by 6 bases and J by 0 bases, with 11 bases left in between. CDR3 in amino acids: CASRGLGNQETQYF. The CDR3 DNA reads TGTGCCAGCAGGGGCCTAGGGAACCAAGAGACCCAGTACTTC.

Of note for this clonotype: Germline and junction disagree at one end, which may indicate a read error. V is TRBV5-5 and J is TRBJ2-7, with a weak D call TRBD2 (5 bases). The DNA end is a closer match to TRBJ2-4, so the J assignment may be wrong. The CDR3 covers 14 residues. The germline V gene encodes CDR1 SGHKS and CDR2 YYEKEE (reference sequence). The CDR3, as DNA: TGTACCAGCAGCTTGGATACACTACGGGGCATTCAGTACTTC. Translated, it gives CTSSLDTLRGIQYF.

About this clonotype: At one boundary the junction diverges from the germline segment, which might be a read error. The V call is TRBV5-1, the J call TRBJ2-7; D remains unclear. Germline loops: CDR1 SGHRS, CDR2 YFSETQ. The CDR3 length is 12 residues. In DNA form, the CDR3 reads TGCGCCGGCAGCTTGAGCTCCTACGAGCAGTACTTC. Its translation is CAGSLSSYEQYF.

The rearrangement joins TRBV29-1 to TRBJ2-2, with D perhaps matching TRBD2 (6 bases). Germline CDR1 is SQVTM and CDR2 is ANQGSEA. The CDR3 is made up of 12 amino acids. V was trimmed by 7 bases and J by 6 bases, leaving 12 bases between them. The CDR3 nucleotides are TGCAGCGCTACGGGACTTGCCGGGGAGCTGTTTTTT. Protein sequence: CSATGLAGELFF.

The gene calls are TRBV3-1 and TRBJ1-5; D is uncertain. Germline V CDR1 and CDR2: LGHDT, YNNKEL (reference sequence). The CDR3 length is 14 residues. Trimming took off 0 bases at V and 9 bases at J, with 12 bases between the two ends. CDR3 in amino acids: CASSQEGAAAPQHF. The CDR3 DNA sequence: TGTGCCAGCAGCCAAGAAGGCGCAGCGGCGCCCCAGCATTTT.

Details on this clonotype: One end of the junction fails to match germline, which may point to a read error. The chain is built from TRBV7-8 and TRBJ2-2, with a tentative D call TRBD2 (6 bases). Germline V CDR1 and CDR2: SGHVS, FQNEAQ. The CDR3 is 16 amino acids. The CDR3, as DNA: TGTGCCAGCAGCCCTAGGTCTAGCCTCCGGGGCGGGGAGTTGTTTTTT. Translation gives CASSPRSSLRGGELFF.

V and J are TRBV4-3 and TRBJ1-6; 7 bases align to TRBD1. In germline, CDR1 is LGHNA, CDR2 YSLEER. Trimming at V came to 4 bases and at J to 10 bases, leaving 7 bases not matched to a gene. The CDR3 spans 14 residues. The CDR3 DNA sequence: TGCGCCAGCAGCCGCGGACAGGTGGAATCACCCCTCCACTTT. As protein: CASSRGQVESPLHF.

This clonotype was recorded a few times. CDR3: CASSLSGRVNEQYF. The DNA of the CDR3 is TGTGCCAGCAGTTTATCGGGCAGGGTGAACGAGCAGTACTTC. This rearrangement joins TRBV27 to TRBJ2-7, with TRBD1 as a possible D gene (5 bases). V lost 0 bases to trimming and J lost 5 bases, with 11 bases between them. CDR3 length: 14 residues. The germline V gene encodes CDR1 MNHEY and CDR2 SMNVEV (reference sequence).

The chain joins TRBV7-3 to TRBJ2-1; 11 nucleotides agree with TRBD2. This CDR3 has 19 amino acids. V trimming: 2 bases; J trimming: 7 bases; junction bases outside the gene matches: 16. The V gene's germline CDR1 is SGHTA and CDR2 FQGTGA. The CDR3 DNA follows: TGTGCCAGCAGCTTAGGGGTGGTAGCGGGGGGGCGTTATAAAAATGAGCAGTTCTTC. Translated, it gives CASSLGVVAGGRYKNEQFF.

This clonotype was detected only once. V is TRBV9 and J is TRBJ2-3; 8 positions match TRBD2. With V trimmed by 0 bases and J by 5 bases, 5 bases remained unmatched. The CDR3 length is 15 residues. The V gene's germline CDR1 is SGDLS and CDR2 YYNGEE. The CDR3 region is CASSVEAGGIDTQYF. The CDR3 DNA reads TGTGCCAGCAGCGTAGAGGCGGGGGGAATAGATACGCAGTATTTT. The entire variable domain, with the rest obtained from reference TRBV9 and TRBJ2-3, is as follows: DSGVTQTPKHLITATGQRVTLRCSPRSGDLSVYWYQQSLDQGLQFLIQYYNGEERAKGNILERFSAQQFPDLHSELNLSSLELGDSALYFCASSVEAGGIDTQYFGPGTRLTVL.

This chain uses TRBV7-2 with TRBJ1-6, with D maybe TRBD1 (5 bases). The CDR3 covers 16 residues. Germline values: CDR1 SGHTA, CDR2 FQGNSA. Trimming left V 5 bases short and J 0 bases short, with 11 bases between. CDR3 loop: CASSQRQSSYNSPLHF. The CDR3 bases are TGTGCCAGCAGCCAACGACAGAGCTCCTATAATTCACCCCTCCACTTT.

A note on this clonotype: A much larger clone differs by one base, so this may be a read error. This chain joins TRBV4-3 and TRBJ2-4, with 8 bases matching TRBD1. The J call may be mistaken, given a closer DNA end match to TRBJ2-7. The CDR3 runs 16 residues. Germline CDR1 LGHNA, CDR2 YSLEER. The CDR3 is CASSQQETGAPHEQYF. In DNA form, the CDR3 reads TGCGCCAGCAGCCAACAAGAGACAGGGGCCCCCCACGAGCAGTACTTC.